This is a list of T cell receptor beta chains from one sample in a study of T cell responses to AZD1222 COVID-19 vaccine. This table comes from immunoSEQ multiplex PCR, and its TCRdb copy is limited to in-frame clones, with some not included. Of around 150,000 clones in the sample, roughly 89% were seen once. The sequenced sample was peripheral blood, obtained 28 days after the second dose of the MenACWY control vaccine. These receptors all stem from an adult who received the MenACWY meningococcal vaccine as a control. Each CDR3 is given with its conserved first and last residue. Each record gives: V gene, D gene, clone size, J gene, CDR3 DNA, CDR3 protein. D genes are given only for firm matches. Size is stated for part of the rows, as once, few or many counts, or as a class when the clone is expanded.

TRBV28	.	.	TRBJ1-1	TGTGCCAGCAGTTTAAGGGAGGTGGGAACTGAAGCTTTCTTT	CASSLREVGTEAFF
TRBV14	.	.	TRBJ1-1	TGTGCCAGCAGCCAGTGGAGGACTGAAGCTTTCTTT	CASSQWRTEAFF
TRBV30	.	.	TRBJ2-1	TGTGCCTGGAGAGGGTGGTGGGGGACTTACAATGAGCAGTTCTTC	CAWRGWWGTYNEQFF
TRBV6-6	.	.	TRBJ1-2	TGTGCCAGCCCCTGTGCGAACTATGGCTACACCTTC	CASPCANYGYTF
TRBV19	.	.	TRBJ1-5	TGTGCCAGTAGTATAGGGGTCAGGCAGCCCCAGCATTTT	CASSIGVRQPQHF
TRBV15	.	.	TRBJ2-2	TGTGCCACGTCCTACGGGGGGAACACCGGGGAGCTGTTTTTT	CATSYGGNTGELFF
TRBV5-4	TRBD1	.	TRBJ2-7	TGTGCCAGCAGTTGGGACAGGGGCTACGAGCAGTACTTC	CASSWDRGYEQYF
TRBV5-1	.	.	TRBJ1-5	TGCGCCAGCAGCGCTGGAGGCAATCAGCCCCAGCATTTT	CASSAGGNQPQHF
TRBV9	TRBD2	.	TRBJ2-6	TGTGCCAGCAGCGTGAGGGCTACCGGGGCTAGCGGGTTCTCTGGGGCCAACGTCCTGACTTTC	CASSVRATGASGFSGANVLTF
TRBV2	.	.	TRBJ1-2	TGTGCCAGCAGTGAAGCGCAGACAGCTAACTATGGCTACACCTTC	CASSEAQTANYGYTF
TRBV6-4	TRBD1	once	TRBJ2-3	TGTGCCAGCAGTGGGACAGGGGGAAATACGCAGTATTTT	CASSGTGGNTQYF
TRBV27	.	.	TRBJ1-4	TGTGCCAGCAGTTCAAACCCTGCAACTAATGAAAAACTGTTTTTT	CASSSNPATNEKLFF
TRBV5-4	TRBD1	.	TRBJ2-4	TGTGCCAGCAGCTTGGGGGGGACAGGGACCGTCGGGAGCATTCAGTACTTC	CASSLGGTGTVGSIQYF
TRBV12-3/TRBV12-4	.	.	TRBJ2-7	TGTGCCAGCATTTCGACTAACTCCTACGAGCAGTACTTC	CASISTNSYEQYF
TRBV12-3/TRBV12-4	TRBD1	.	TRBJ2-7	TGTGCCAGCAGCCCGGGACAGGGCTACGAGCAGTACTTC	CASSPGQGYEQYF
TRBV5-1	.	.	TRBJ2-7	TGCGCCAGCAGCTTGGACGGCCGGGACAAGGCCTACGAGCAGTACTTC	CASSLDGRDKAYEQYF
TRBV7-8	TRBD1	.	TRBJ2-5	TGTGCCAGCAGCTTAATGGGACAGGGTGCGTTAGAGACCCAGTACTTC	CASSLMGQGALETQYF